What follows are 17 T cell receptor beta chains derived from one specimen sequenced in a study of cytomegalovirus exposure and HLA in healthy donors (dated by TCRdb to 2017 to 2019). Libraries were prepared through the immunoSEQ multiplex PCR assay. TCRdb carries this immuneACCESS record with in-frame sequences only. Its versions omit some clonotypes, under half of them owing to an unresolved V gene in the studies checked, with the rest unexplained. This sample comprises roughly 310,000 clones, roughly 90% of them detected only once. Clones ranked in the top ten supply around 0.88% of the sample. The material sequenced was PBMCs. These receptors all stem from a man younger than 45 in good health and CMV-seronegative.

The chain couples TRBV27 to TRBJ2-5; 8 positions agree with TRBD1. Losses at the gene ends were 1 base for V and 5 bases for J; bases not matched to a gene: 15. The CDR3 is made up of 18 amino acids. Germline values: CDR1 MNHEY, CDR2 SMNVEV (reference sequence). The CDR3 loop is CASSLFAWTGFRKETQYF. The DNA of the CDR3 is TGTGCCAGCAGTTTATTCGCGTGGACAGGGTTCCGGAAGGAGACCCAGTACTTC.

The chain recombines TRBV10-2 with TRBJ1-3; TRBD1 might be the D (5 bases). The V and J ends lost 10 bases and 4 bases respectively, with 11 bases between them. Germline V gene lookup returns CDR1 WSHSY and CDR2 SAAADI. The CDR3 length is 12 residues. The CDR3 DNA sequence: TGCGCCACCGGACACGTCGGAAACACCATATATTTT. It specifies CATGHVGNTIYF.

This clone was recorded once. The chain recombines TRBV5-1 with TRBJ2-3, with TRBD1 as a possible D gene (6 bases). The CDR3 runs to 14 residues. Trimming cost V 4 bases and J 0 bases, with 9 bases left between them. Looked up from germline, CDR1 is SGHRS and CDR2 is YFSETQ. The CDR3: CASSGQFSTDTQYF. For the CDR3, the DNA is TGCGCCAGCAGCGGACAGTTTAGCACAGATACGCAGTATTTT.

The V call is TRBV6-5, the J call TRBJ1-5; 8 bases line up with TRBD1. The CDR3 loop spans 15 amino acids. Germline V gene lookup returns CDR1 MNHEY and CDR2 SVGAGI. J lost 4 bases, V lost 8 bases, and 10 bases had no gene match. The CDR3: CASSRTGQGNQPQHF. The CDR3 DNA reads TGTGCCAGCTCTCGGACCGGACAGGGTAATCAGCCCCAGCATTTT.

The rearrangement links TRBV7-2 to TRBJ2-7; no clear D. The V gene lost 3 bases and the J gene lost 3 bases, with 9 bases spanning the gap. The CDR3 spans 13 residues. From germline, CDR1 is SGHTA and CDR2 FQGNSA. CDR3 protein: CASSFSLGYEQYF. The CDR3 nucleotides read TGTGCCAGCAGCTTCTCTCTAGGCTACGAGCAGTACTTC.

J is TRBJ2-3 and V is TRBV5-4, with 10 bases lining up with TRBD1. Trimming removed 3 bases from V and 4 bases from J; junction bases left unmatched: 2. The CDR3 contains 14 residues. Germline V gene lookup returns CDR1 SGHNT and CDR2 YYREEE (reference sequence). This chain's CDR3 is CASSWGQGSDTQYF. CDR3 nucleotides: TGTGCCAGCAGCTGGGGACAGGGGTCAGATACGCAGTATTTT. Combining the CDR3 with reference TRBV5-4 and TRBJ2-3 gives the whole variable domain ETGVTQSPTHLIKTRGQQVTLRCSSQSGHNTVSWYQQALGQGPQFIFQYYREEENGRGNFPPRFSGLQFPNYSSELNVNALELDDSALYLCASSWGQGSDTQYFGPGTRLTVL.

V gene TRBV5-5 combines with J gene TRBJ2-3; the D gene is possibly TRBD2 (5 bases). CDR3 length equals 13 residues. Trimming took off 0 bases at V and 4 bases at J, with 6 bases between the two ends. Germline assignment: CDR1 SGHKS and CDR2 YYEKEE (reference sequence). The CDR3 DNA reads TGTGCCAGCAGCTTGGGGGGAGCAGATACGCAGTATTTT. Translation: CASSLGGADTQYF.

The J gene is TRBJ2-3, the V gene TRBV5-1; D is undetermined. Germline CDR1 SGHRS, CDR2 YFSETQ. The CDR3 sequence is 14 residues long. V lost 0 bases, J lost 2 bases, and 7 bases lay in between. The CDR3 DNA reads TGCGCCAGCAGCTTGGACAGACCCACAGATACGCAGTATTTT. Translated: CASSLDRPTDTQYF.

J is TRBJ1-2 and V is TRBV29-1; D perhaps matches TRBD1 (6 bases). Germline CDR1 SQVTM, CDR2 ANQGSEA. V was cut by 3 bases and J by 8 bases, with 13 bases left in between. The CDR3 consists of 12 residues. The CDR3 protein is CSVDGRGKGYTF. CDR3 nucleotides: TGCAGCGTTGACGGCAGGGGCAAAGGCTACACCTTC.

The DNA for the CDR3 is TGCAGCGTTGGGGAGGGACGAGCTTTCTTT. Translated: CSVGEGRAFF. The chain uses TRBV29-1 and TRBJ1-1; a weak D match, TRBD1 (5 bases). The CDR3 has 10 amino acids. Trimming cost V 4 bases and J 10 bases, with 10 bases left between them. Germline V lookup: CDR1 SQVTM, CDR2 ANQGSEA.

The CDR3 region is CASSPLGLGKDTQYF. For the CDR3, the DNA is TGTGCCAGCAGTCCCCTGGGACTAGGAAAAGATACGCAGTATTTT. J is TRBJ2-3 and V is TRBV27; 8 bases match TRBD2. Germline CDR1 is MNHEY and CDR2 is SMNVEV (reference sequence). This CDR3 is built from 15 residues. The J segment lost 5 bases and the V segment lost 5 bases, leaving 9 bases of the junction unmatched.

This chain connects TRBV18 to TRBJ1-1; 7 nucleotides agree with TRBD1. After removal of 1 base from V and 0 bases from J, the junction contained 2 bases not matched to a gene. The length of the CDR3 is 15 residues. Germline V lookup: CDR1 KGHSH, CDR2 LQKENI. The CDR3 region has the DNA TGTGCCAGCTCACCACTACAGGGGTTGAACACTGAAGCTTTCTTT. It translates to CASSPLQGLNTEAFF.

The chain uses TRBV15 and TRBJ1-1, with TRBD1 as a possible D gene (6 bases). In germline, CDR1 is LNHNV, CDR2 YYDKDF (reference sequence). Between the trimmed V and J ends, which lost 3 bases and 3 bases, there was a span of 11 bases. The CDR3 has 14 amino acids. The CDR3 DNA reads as TGTGCCACCAGCAGGGACAGAACGGACACTGAAGCTTTCTTT. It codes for CATSRDRTDTEAFF.

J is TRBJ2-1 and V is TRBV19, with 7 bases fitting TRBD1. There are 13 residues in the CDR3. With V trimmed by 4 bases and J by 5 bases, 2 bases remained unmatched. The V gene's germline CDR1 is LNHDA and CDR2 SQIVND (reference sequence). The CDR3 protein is CASSTGTDNEQFF. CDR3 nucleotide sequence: TGTGCCAGTAGTACCGGGACAGACAATGAGCAGTTCTTC.

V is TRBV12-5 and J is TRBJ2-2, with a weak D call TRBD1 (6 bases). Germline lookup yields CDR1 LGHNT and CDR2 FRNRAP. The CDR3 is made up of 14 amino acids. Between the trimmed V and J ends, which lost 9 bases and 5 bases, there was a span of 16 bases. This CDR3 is CASQGNILTGELFF. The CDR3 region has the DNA TGTGCTAGCCAGGGGAATATTCTTACCGGGGAGCTGTTTTTT.

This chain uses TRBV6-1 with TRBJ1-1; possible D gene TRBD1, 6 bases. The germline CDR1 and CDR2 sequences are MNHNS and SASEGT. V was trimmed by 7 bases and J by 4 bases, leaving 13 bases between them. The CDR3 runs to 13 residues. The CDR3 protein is CASNRGGGTEAFF. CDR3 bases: TGTGCCAGCAACCGAGGGGGGGGCACTGAAGCTTTCTTT.

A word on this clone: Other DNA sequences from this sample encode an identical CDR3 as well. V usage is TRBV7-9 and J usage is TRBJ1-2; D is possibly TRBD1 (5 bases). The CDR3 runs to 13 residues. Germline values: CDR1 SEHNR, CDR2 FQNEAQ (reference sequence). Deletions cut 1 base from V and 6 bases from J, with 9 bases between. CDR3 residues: CASSLGGTDGYTF. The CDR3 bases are TGTGCCAGCAGCTTAGGGGGCACGGATGGCTACACCTTC.